The clone carrying this T cell receptor (beta chain) has more than one count but fewer than ten. Its antigen is as yet unknown. This same CDR3 is encoded by further DNA sequences in the sample. V was clipped by 4 bases and J by 6 bases; unmatched bases: 8. The length of the CDR3 is 14 residues. Germline V CDR1 and CDR2: SGHRS, YFSETQ. These data come from a study of cytomegalovirus exposure and HLA in healthy donors. Study outcomes and limitations: Beyond CMV serostatus, there was no information to go on about immune exposure. Rates of TCR association differed by HLA locus in a later analysis, with DRB1 highest and HLA-C lowest. In vitro work confirmed that three CMV-associated chains recognize CMV antigens. Common viral pathogens (according to a later analysis) appeared linked to several of the most significant clusters.

The PCR was carried out with 60 Vbeta primers and 13 Jbeta primers. Repertoires were generated with immunoSEQ multiplex PCR, while TCRdb's copy carries only in-frame clones and drops some. Counted here are about 160,000 clones, more than 60% occurring once; the ten biggest clones make up around 3%. The clonotype originates from a woman between 50 and 59 years old in good health and CMV-seropositive. The V and J genes are TRBV5-1 and TRBJ2-7; TRBD1 agrees at 9 bases. The sample consisted of PBMCs. CDR3 in amino acids: CASSLRTGVSEQYF. The DNA of the CDR3 is TGCGCCAGCAGCCTCCGGACAGGGGTGAGCGAGCAGTACTTC. The full variable domain, completed using reference TRBV5-1 and TRBJ2-7, is KAGVTQTPRYLIKTRGQQVTLSCSPISGHRSVSWYQQTPGQGLQFLFEYFSETQRNKGNFPGRFSGRQFSNSRSEMNVSTLELGDSALYLCASSLRTGVSEQYFGPGTRLTVT.